This is a list of T cell receptor beta chains from one sample in a study of OX40 agonist ivuxolimab in advanced cancers. Sequencing was performed with immunoSEQ multiplex PCR; in TCRdb, only in-frame clones are kept and a portion is missing. The sample shows around 58,000 clones, roughly 91% of them seen only once. Here the sequenced sample was CD4+ or CD8+ T cells sorted from blood, taken in a trial of the OX40 agonist ivuxolimab. These receptor sequences come from an adult with an advanced solid tumor such as melanoma, head and neck, liver or kidney cancer. The CDR3 runs from the conserved cysteine through the conserved F or W. D genes are given only for firm matches.

CASSPQGAGNTIYF,TRBV6-1,TRBJ1-3,TRBD1
CASSQVETGLYF,TRBV11-2,TRBJ2-7,.
CASRREYEQYF,TRBV5-1,TRBJ2-7,.
CASTLRGGVTDTQYF,TRBV6-1,TRBJ2-3,.
CASSLLGATNNEQFF,TRBV11-2,TRBJ2-1,.
CASSRRLDKGIAEQFF,TRBV2,TRBJ2-1,.
CASSPRQGDTGELFF,TRBV5-4,TRBJ2-2,TRBD1
CASSLAASGSSDTQYF,TRBV5-1,TRBJ2-3,TRBD2
CASRTLQGTAQPQHF,TRBV19,TRBJ1-5,.
CASSWGSGGSTDTQYF,TRBV28,TRBJ2-3,TRBD2
CSVDRQGTGGYTF,TRBV29-1,TRBJ1-2,.
CASSSGGRSNQPQHF,TRBV28,TRBJ1-5,.
CASSPQGGGEQFF,TRBV18,TRBJ2-1,TRBD1
CASSPGRLAAGDEQFF,TRBV7-3,TRBJ2-1,TRBD2
CASSSQGQGTDTQYF,TRBV7-9,TRBJ2-3,TRBD1
CATSSTGDSNQPQHF,TRBV15,TRBJ1-5,.
CASSLGDRTHLYF,TRBV5-1,TRBJ2-7,.
CASSEASGKETQYF,TRBV2,TRBJ2-5,TRBD2
CAWEHDRASTDTQYF,TRBV30,TRBJ2-3,TRBD1
CASSPGGQGYEKLFF,TRBV7-2,TRBJ1-4,TRBD1
CASTSRRGDTQYF,TRBV6-1,TRBJ2-3,.
CASSIQTGVVYEQYF,TRBV28,TRBJ2-7,TRBD1
CASSLRQGGYTEAFF,TRBV28,TRBJ1-1,.
CASSTTGNYGYTF,TRBV7-2,TRBJ1-2,.